The 3 T cell receptor beta chains below all came from one sample that was sequenced in a study of naive and memory T cell subsets. Two oligonucleotides, mixed equimolar, formed the beta constant-region primer covering TRBC1 and TRBC2. Four rounds of PCR amplified the ligated cDNA using nested alpha and beta constant-region primers plus SP2. TCRdb re-analysed the UMI-ligation and nested PCR reads in MiXCR, keeping a single row per CDR3 protein. The table has tens of thousands of distinct CDR3 sequences, around 20% seen once. Specimen: effector memory CD4+ T cells from blood. Stated subset: effector memory, CD45RA- CD27-. The receptors come from a human donor in good health.

This clonotype was picked up a small number of times. The chain carries TRBV28 and TRBJ2-7; D gene unclear. Trimming removed 2 bases from V and 4 bases from J, with 18 bases in between. The CDR3 consists of 16 residues. CDR1 is MDHEN, CDR2 SYDVKM, per germline. The CDR3 spells CASSLLTAVRVYEQYF. In nucleotides, the CDR3 is TGTGCCAGCAGTTTACTCACAGCAGTTCGAGTATACGAGCAGTACTTC.

This clonotype was detected only a few times. The rearrangement links TRBV7-2 to TRBJ1-1; 7 positions agree with TRBD1. This CDR3 has 13 residues. The V and J ends lost 1 base and 11 bases, in that order; junction bases with no gene match: 7. Germline CDR1 and CDR2: SGHTA and FQGNSA. The CDR3 DNA follows: TGTGCCAGCAGCTTAGGGAGACAGGGTCGGGCTTTCTTT. Translation: CASSLGRQGRAFF.

There are a few counts of this clonotype. The chain carries TRBV5-6 and TRBJ1-2, with D possibly being TRBD1 (5 bases). From germline, CDR1 is SGHDT and CDR2 YYEEEE. Trimming left V 3 bases short and J 4 bases short, with 16 bases between. The CDR3 has 15 residues. The CDR3 here is CASSSSPGGGYGYTF. CDR3 DNA: TGTGCCAGCAGCTCTTCGCCGGGGGGGGGCTATGGCTACACCTTC.